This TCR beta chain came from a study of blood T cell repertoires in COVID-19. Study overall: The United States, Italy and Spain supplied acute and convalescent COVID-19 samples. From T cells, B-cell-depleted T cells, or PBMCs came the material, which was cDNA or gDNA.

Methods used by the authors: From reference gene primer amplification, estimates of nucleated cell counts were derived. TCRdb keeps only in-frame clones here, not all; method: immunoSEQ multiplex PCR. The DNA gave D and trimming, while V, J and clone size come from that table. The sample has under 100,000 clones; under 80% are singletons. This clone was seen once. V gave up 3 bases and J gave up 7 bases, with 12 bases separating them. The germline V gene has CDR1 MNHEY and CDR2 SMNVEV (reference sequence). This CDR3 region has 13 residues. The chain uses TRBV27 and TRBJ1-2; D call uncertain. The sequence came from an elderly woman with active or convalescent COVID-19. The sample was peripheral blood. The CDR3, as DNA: TGTGCCAGCAGTTTCAGTCCCCAGGCTGGCTACACCTTC. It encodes CASSFSPQAGYTF.